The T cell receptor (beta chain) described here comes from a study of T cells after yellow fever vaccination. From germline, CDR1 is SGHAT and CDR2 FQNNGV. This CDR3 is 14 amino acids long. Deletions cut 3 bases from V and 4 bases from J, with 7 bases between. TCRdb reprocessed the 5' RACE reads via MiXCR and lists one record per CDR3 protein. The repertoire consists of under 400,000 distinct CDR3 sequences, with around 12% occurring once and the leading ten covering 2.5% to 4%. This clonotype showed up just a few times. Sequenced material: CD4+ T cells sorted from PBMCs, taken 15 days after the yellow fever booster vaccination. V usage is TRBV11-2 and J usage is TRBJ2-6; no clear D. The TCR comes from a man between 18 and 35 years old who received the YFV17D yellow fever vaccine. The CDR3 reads CASSFSPGANVLTF. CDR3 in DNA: TGTGCCAGCAGCTTTTCCCCCGGGGCCAACGTCCTGACTTTC.